This is a list of T cell receptor beta chains from one sample in a study of spatial heterogeneity in lung cancer. MiXCR, applied by TCRdb to the 5' RACE reads, yields one record per CDR3 protein. In the table there are 20,000 to 30,000 distinct CDR3 sequences, 8.8% of which are singletons. The sample consisted of lung tumor tissue, taken at surgery. These receptors came from a male donor with early-stage non-small cell lung cancer. CDR3s leave out the opening cysteine and the closing phenylalanine or tryptophan.

V	J	CDR3
TRBV5-1	TRBJ2-5	ASSGGQGTGETQY
TRBV15	TRBJ2-4	ATSGWGGRVGNIQY
TRBV28	TRBJ2-7	ASRPGLLGQY
TRBV6-1	TRBJ2-3	ASSAMRTADTQY
TRBV30	TRBJ2-7	AWSGGKEQY
TRBV6-4	TRBJ2-3	ASSDKTTDTQY
TRBV6-5	TRBJ2-5	ASSYPGLAGGETQY
TRBV3-1	TRBJ2-2	ASSQGLAGVGELF
TRBV20-1	TRBJ2-3	SASLTSGGGNTQY
TRBV7-3	TRBJ1-4	ASSPTGTVGEKLF
TRBV27	TRBJ2-1	ASSLSREQYNEQF
TRBV27	TRBJ2-7	ASSSADSYEQY
TRBV20-1	TRBJ2-3	SGQGGGTDTQY
TRBV10-3	TRBJ2-1	AITPGGGGRSEQF
TRBV12-3/TRBV12-4	TRBJ2-3	ASSLFTSTDTQY
TRBV6-2/TRBV6-3	TRBJ1-5	ASSAPESASNQPQH
TRBV21-1	TRBJ2-5	ARALGGPVETQY
TRBV12-3/TRBV12-4	TRBJ1-4	ASSPSAMGGGGKLF
TRBV29-1	TRBJ2-3	SVAGVEGSSTDTQY
TRBV2	TRBJ2-1	ASSVLGTLSYNEQF
TRBV14	TRBJ2-7	ASSLLSYEQY
TRBV7-2	TRBJ1-4	ASSLARDEKLF
TRBV7-3	TRBJ2-2	ASSLNGQGSGELF
TRBV6-2/TRBV6-3	TRBJ2-1	ASSFRLAGGHEQF
TRBV28	TRBJ2-7	ASSPRPGGGYEQY
TRBV7-2	TRBJ2-7	ASSFSGTPYEQY
TRBV5-1	TRBJ2-2	ASSFGLASNTGELF
TRBV3-1	TRBJ1-3	ASEGHSSGNTIY
TRBV7-2	TRBJ1-2	ASSLAGNYGYT
TRBV7-2	TRBJ2-7	ASSSGTAYNEQY
TRBV7-9	TRBJ2-5	ASSLVGWTQY
TRBV4-2	TRBJ1-3	ASSQGRDLFGNTIY
TRBV10-3	TRBJ2-7	AISDPKAVVATHYEQY
TRBV5-5	TRBJ2-1	ASSLDRASYNEQF
TRBV24-1	TRBJ2-2	ATSWSANTGELF
TRBV6-6	TRBJ2-7	ASRLAPTYEQY
TRBV29-1	TRBJ2-5	SGRQLGETQY
TRBV7-9	TRBJ2-7	ASSKGQGSYEQY
TRBV23-1	TRBJ1-1	ASSRDRGHMNTEAF
TRBV9	TRBJ2-5	ASSLKGGRETQY
TRBV6-5	TRBJ1-1	ASSYSSPGQAFEAF
TRBV28	TRBJ1-1	ASSFGFLNARGAPEAF
TRBV19	TRBJ1-1	ASSQHTEAF
TRBV7-8	TRBJ2-7	ASTIRAGGTYEQY
TRBV9	TRBJ2-1	ASGVGILGYNEQF
TRBV20-1	TRBJ1-5	SAIGDTNQPQH
TRBV20-1	TRBJ2-7	SASPRIPDHYEQY
TRBV12-3/TRBV12-4	TRBJ1-2	ASRSDRGYGYT
TRBV12-3/TRBV12-4	TRBJ2-7	ASSHSSPEQY
TRBV18	TRBJ2-1	ASSPPAGGPHNEQF
TRBV4-3	TRBJ2-7	ASSQDRTTYEQY
TRBV27	TRBJ2-6	ASSLGSGANVLT
TRBV7-2	TRBJ2-1	ASSIPSYNEQF
TRBV7-8	TRBJ2-1	ASSLARGRASEQF
TRBV4-3	TRBJ2-1	ASSLRYGEGIYNEQF
TRBV28	TRBJ2-3	ASDPYRVGSTDTQY
TRBV11-3	TRBJ2-1	ASSLDSGGNEQF
TRBV6-2/TRBV6-3	TRBJ1-2	ASTRTQSNYGYT
TRBV9	TRBJ2-1	ASSGGRDRGYYEQF
TRBV27	TRBJ2-3	ASTSHGTDTQY